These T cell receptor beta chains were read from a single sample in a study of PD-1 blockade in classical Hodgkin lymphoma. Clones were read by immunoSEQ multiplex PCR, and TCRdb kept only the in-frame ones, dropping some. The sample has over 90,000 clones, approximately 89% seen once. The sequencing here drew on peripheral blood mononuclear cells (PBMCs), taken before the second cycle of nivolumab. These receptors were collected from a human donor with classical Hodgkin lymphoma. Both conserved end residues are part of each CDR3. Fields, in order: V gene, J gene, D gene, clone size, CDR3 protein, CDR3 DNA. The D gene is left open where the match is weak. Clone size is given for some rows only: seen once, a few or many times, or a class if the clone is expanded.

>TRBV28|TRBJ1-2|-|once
CASNSAFQGDYGYTF
TGTGCCAGCAATTCGGCCTTTCAAGGGGACTATGGCTACACCTTC
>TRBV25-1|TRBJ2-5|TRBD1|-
CASTPFGTGETQYF
TGTGCCAGCACCCCCTTCGGGACAGGAGAGACCCAGTACTTC
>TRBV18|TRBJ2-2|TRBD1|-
CASSQDRADRDTGELFF
TGTGCCAGCTCCCAGGACAGGGCTGACCGGGACACCGGGGAGCTGTTTTTT
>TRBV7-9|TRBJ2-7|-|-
CASSSGLYEQYF
TGTGCCAGCAGCTCGGGGCTCTACGAGCAGTACTTC
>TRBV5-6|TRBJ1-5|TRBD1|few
CASSAGTANQPQHF
TGTGCCAGCAGCGCAGGGACAGCCAATCAGCCCCAGCATTTT
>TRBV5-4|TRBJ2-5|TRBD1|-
CASSQGQGEQTQYF
TGTGCCAGCAGCCAAGGACAGGGGGAACAGACCCAGTACTTC
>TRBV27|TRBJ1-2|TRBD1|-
CASRRTGANYGYTF
TGTGCCAGCAGACGGACAGGGGCTAACTATGGCTACACCTTC
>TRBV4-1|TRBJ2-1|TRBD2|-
CASSQDAGGSYNEQFF
TGCGCCAGCAGCCAAGATGCGGGGGGCTCCTACAATGAGCAGTTCTTC
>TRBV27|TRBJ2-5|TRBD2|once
CASSPLRAGGMEETQYF
TGTGCCAGCAGCCCCCTAAGGGCGGGAGGTATGGAAGAGACCCAGTACTTC
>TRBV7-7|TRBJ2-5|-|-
CASSPGLAQETQYF
TGTGCTAGCAGCCCGGGGTTAGCCCAAGAGACCCAGTACTTC
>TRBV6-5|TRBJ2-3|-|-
CASSSFTVFSTDTQYF
TGTGCCAGCAGTTCTTTCACGGTATTTAGCACAGATACGCAGTATTTT
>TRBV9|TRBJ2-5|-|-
CASSVGGHRGGETQYF
TGTGCCAGCAGCGTAGGGGGGCACCGCGGAGGGGAGACCCAGTACTTC
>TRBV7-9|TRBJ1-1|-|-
CASSLTGSQAFF
TGTGCCAGCAGCCTCACCGGGTCCCAAGCTTTCTTT
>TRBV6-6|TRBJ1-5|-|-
CASSMDGRNQPQHF
TGTGCCAGCAGCATGGACGGTAGGAATCAGCCCCAGCATTTT
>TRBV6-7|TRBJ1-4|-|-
CASSYLGGNEKLFF
TGTGCCAGCAGCTACCTCGGGGGAAACGAAAAACTGTTTTTT
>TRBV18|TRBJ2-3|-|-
CASSTSTDTQYF
TGTGCCAGCTCAACTAGCACAGATACGCAGTATTTT
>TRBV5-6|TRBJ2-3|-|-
CASSFGVPGTDTQYF
TGTGCCAGCAGCTTCGGGGTACCAGGAACAGATACGCAGTATTTT
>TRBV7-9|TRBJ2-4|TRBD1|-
CASSLYWTGEDIQYF
TGTGCCAGCAGCTTGTATTGGACAGGGGAGGACATTCAGTACTTC
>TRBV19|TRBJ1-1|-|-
CASSIAQNTEAFF
TGTGCCAGTAGTATAGCTCAGAACACTGAAGCTTTCTTT
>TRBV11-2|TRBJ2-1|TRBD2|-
CASSRGRGTYNEQFF
TGTGCCAGCAGTCGCGGGAGGGGAACCTACAATGAGCAGTTCTTC
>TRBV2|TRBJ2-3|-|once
CASSEGPATDTQYF
TGTGCCAGCAGTGAGGGCCCAGCCACAGATACGCAGTATTTT
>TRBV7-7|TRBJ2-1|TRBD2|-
CASSLEGSGRAAEQFF
TGTGCCAGCAGCTTAGAAGGTAGCGGGAGGGCCGCCGAGCAGTTCTTC
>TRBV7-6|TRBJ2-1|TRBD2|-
CASSLSGGMNNEQFF
TGTGCCAGCAGCTTAAGCGGGGGGATGAACAATGAGCAGTTCTTC
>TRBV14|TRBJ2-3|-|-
CASSFLEGGVNTQYF
TGTGCCAGCAGCTTCCTGGAGGGAGGAGTGAATACGCAGTATTTT
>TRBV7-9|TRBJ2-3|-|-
CASSLGNGGVLADTQYF
TGTGCCAGCAGCTTAGGTAATGGGGGAGTACTTGCAGATACGCAGTATTTT
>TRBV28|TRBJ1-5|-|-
CASSPPGRSNQPQHF
TGTGCCAGCAGCCCCCCAGGGAGAAGCAATCAGCCCCAGCATTTT
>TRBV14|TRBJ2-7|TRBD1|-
CASSRERGTGKYRYEQYF
TGTGCCAGCAGCCGAGAAAGGGGGACAGGGAAGTATCGCTACGAGCAGTACTTC
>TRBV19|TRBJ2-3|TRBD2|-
CASSIPPASGGRGRDTQYF
TGTGCCAGTAGTATCCCCCCGGCTAGCGGGGGGCGGGGGAGAGATACGCAGTATTTT
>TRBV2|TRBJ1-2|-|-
CASLRGEGRHGYTF
TGTGCCAGTTTAAGAGGGGAGGGGCGCCATGGCTACACCTTC
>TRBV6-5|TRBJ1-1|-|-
CASSYNTPSTEAFF
TGTGCCAGCAGTTACAATACGCCGTCCACTGAAGCTTTCTTT
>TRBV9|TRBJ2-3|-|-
CASSVVRSGSADTQYF
TGTGCCAGCAGCGTTGTTCGTTCCGGGAGCGCAGATACGCAGTATTTT
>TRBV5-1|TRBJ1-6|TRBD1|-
CASSLGQGNSPLHF
TGCGCCAGCAGCTTGGGACAGGGGAATTCACCCCTCCACTTT
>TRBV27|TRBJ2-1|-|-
CASSLSPVVEQFF
TGTGCCAGCAGTTTATCCCCGGTGGTTGAGCAGTTCTTC
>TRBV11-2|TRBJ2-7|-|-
CASSLASDYEQYF
TGTGCCAGCAGCTTAGCCTCAGACTACGAGCAGTACTTC
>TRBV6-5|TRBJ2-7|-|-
CASSRDVGSYEQYF
TGTGCCAGCAGTCGAGACGTAGGATCCTACGAGCAGTACTTC
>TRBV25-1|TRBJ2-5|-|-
CASSIRGSSETQYF
TGTGCCAGCAGTATCCGGGGGTCATCAGAGACCCAGTACTTC
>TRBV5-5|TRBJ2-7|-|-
CASTRTGSAEQYF
TGTGCCAGCACCCGCACCGGGTCGGCCGAGCAGTACTTC
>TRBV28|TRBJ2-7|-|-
CASSFRGTVSYEQYF
TGTGCCAGCAGTTTCCGGGGTACAGTCTCCTACGAGCAGTACTTC
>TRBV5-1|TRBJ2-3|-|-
CASSLLPGVDTQYF
TGCGCCAGCAGCTTGTTGCCGGGGGTGGATACGCAGTATTTT
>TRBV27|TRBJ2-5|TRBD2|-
CASSRGLAGGKETQYF
TGTGCCAGCAGTCGGGGACTAGCGGGAGGAAAAGAGACCCAGTACTTC
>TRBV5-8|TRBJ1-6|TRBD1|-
CASSSLTGPRLWSPLHF
TGTGCCAGCAGCTCCCTGACAGGGCCCCGACTCTGGTCACCCCTCCACTTT
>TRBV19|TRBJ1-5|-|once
CASTGGAIYSNQPQHF
TGTGCCAGTACGGGGGGCGCAATTTATAGCAATCAGCCCCAGCATTTT
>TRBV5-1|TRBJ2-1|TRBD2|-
CASSKTSGGTRSFNEQFF
TGCGCCAGCAGCAAAACTAGCGGGGGGACCCGGAGTTTCAATGAGCAGTTCTTC
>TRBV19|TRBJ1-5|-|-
CASSIGRDPGPQHF
TGTGCCAGTAGTATAGGCAGGGACCCGGGGCCCCAGCATTTT
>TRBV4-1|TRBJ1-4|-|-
CASSQDASNYEKLFF
TGCGCCAGCAGCCAAGATGCGAGTAACTATGAAAAACTGTTTTTT
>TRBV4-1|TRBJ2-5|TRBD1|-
CASSRKPWDRGLSKGAKETQYF
TGCGCCAGCAGCCGGAAGCCCTGGGACAGGGGGCTCTCTAAGGGAGCCAAAGAGACCCAGTACTTC
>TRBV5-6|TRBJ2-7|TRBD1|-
CASSLGDRDRSYEQYF
TGTGCCAGCAGCTTAGGTGACCGGGACAGATCCTACGAGCAGTACTTC
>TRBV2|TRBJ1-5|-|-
CASSEGLWRQGPGQPQHF
TGTGCCAGCAGTGAAGGTTTGTGGAGGCAGGGCCCCGGGCAGCCCCAGCATTTT
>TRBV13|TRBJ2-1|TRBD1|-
CASSPDRALGNEQFF
TGTGCCAGCAGCCCGGACAGGGCCCTTGGTAATGAGCAGTTCTTC
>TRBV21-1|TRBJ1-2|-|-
CASSKVDSYGYTF
TGTGCCAGCAGCAAGGTTGACAGCTATGGCTACACCTTC
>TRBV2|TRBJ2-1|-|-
CASISLGDEQFF
TGTGCCAGCATCTCCTTGGGGGATGAGCAGTTCTTC
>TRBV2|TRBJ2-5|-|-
CASSTGPGAQETQYF
TGTGCCAGCAGTACGGGACCTGGGGCCCAAGAGACCCAGTACTTC
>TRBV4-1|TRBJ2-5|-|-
CASSLVLQETQYF
TGCGCCAGCAGCCTCGTTCTCCAAGAGACCCAGTACTTC
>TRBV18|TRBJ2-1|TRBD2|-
CASSPPGLAGEVEQFF
TGTGCCAGCTCACCACCAGGATTAGCGGGGGAGGTTGAGCAGTTCTTC